Listed below are T cell receptor beta chains from one sample, sequenced in a study of OX40 agonist ivuxolimab in advanced cancers. Produced via immunoSEQ multiplex PCR; TCRdb's table is partial and in-frame only. The table has 25,000 to 35,000 clones, 60% to 75% seen once; the top ten hold around an eighth. The sequences come from CD4+ or CD8+ T cells sorted from blood, collected in a trial of the OX40 agonist ivuxolimab. These receptors originate from an adult with an advanced solid tumor such as melanoma, head and neck, liver or kidney cancer. Both conserved end residues are part of each CDR3. A D gene is named only where the DNA matches it firmly. The size entry is marked missing in some rows and otherwise reads once, few, many or a size class.

>.|.|TRBJ1-6|TRBV21-1
CASSDVGGFVTNSPLHF
TGTGCCAGCAGCGACGTTGGGGGATTTGTTACCAATTCACCCCTCCACTTT
>.|.|TRBJ1-2|TRBV9
CASSVDSAVAGYTF
TGTGCCAGCAGCGTAGACAGCGCTGTGGCTGGCTACACCTTC
>.|TRBD1|TRBJ1-2|TRBV30
CAWSVQATGAPYGYTF
TGTGCCTGGAGTGTACAAGCGACAGGGGCCCCGTATGGCTACACCTTC
>.|.|TRBJ2-7|TRBV7-9
CASSLEGQAYEQYF
TGTGCCAGCAGCTTAGAGGGACAAGCCTACGAGCAGTACTTC
>.|.|TRBJ1-1|TRBV15
CATSGSGWVTEAFF
TGTGCCACCAGCGGATCAGGGTGGGTCACTGAAGCTTTCTTT
>.|.|TRBJ1-1|TRBV30
CAWSFGNTEAFF
TGTGCCTGGAGCTTCGGGAACACTGAAGCTTTCTTT
>.|TRBD2|TRBJ2-5|TRBV5-1
CASSSGLAGGQETQYF
TGCGCCAGCAGCTCGGGACTAGCGGGGGGCCAAGAGACCCAGTACTTC
>.|.|TRBJ1-1|TRBV14
CASSLERRGRNTEAFF
TGTGCCAGCAGCCTCGAGCGGAGGGGCCGGAACACTGAAGCTTTCTTT
>.|.|TRBJ1-5|TRBV18
CASSQGGNQPQHF
TGTGCCAGCTCGCAGGGAGGGAATCAGCCCCAGCATTTT
>.|.|TRBJ1-6|TRBV9
CASSVEERIRNSPLHF
TGTGCCAGCAGCGTAGAGGAGAGGATCCGAAATTCACCCCTCCACTTT
>.|.|TRBJ2-5|TRBV7-6
CASSLQETQYF
TGTGCCAGCAGCTTACAAGAGACCCAGTACTTC
>.|.|TRBJ2-6|TRBV6-6
CASRGQLISGANVLTF
TGTGCCAGCAGAGGACAGCTTATCTCTGGGGCCAACGTCCTGACTTTC
>few|TRBD1|TRBJ1-1|TRBV7-9
CASSQTGVRWNTEAFF
TGTGCCAGCAGCCAGACAGGGGTTAGGTGGAACACTGAAGCTTTCTTT
>many|TRBD2|TRBJ2-1|TRBV27
CASTSGGVSYNEQFF
TGTGCCAGCACCTCGGGGGGGGTCTCCTACAATGAGCAGTTCTTC
>few|.|TRBJ2-2|TRBV10-2
CASSEGYSGELFF
TGCGCCAGCAGTGAGGGCTACTCCGGGGAGCTGTTTTTT
>.|TRBD1|TRBJ1-2|TRBV7-2
CASSPGGTGYGYTF
TGTGCCAGCAGCCCGGGGGGGACAGGCTATGGCTACACCTTC
>few|.|TRBJ2-7|TRBV29-1
CSVEDLRGKSEQYF
TGCAGCGTTGAAGATCTTAGGGGGAAAAGCGAGCAGTACTTC
>.|TRBD2|TRBJ2-1|TRBV29-1
CSVEGQRGDDEQFF
TGCAGCGTTGAAGGTCAGCGGGGCGATGATGAGCAGTTCTTC
>once|TRBD1|TRBJ2-1|TRBV7-9
CASSLGTGGVFYNEQFF
TGTGCCAGCAGCTTAGGGACAGGGGGAGTATTTTACAATGAGCAGTTCTTC
>.|.|TRBJ1-5|TRBV29-1
CSVGQGGDQPQHF
TGCAGCGTTGGGCAGGGAGGGGATCAGCCCCAGCATTTT
>.|.|TRBJ1-2|TRBV5-1
CASSLEGANYGYTF
TGCGCCAGCAGCTTGGAGGGCGCTAACTATGGCTACACCTTC
>.|TRBD1|TRBJ1-4|TRBV4-1
CASSQDRSGGNEKLFF
TGCGCCAGCAGCCAAGATCGGTCAGGGGGAAATGAAAAACTGTTTTTT
>.|.|TRBJ2-7|TRBV11-3
CASSLIGRPYKQYF
TGTGCCAGCAGCTTAATTGGCAGACCCTACAAGCAGTACTTC
>.|.|TRBJ1-6|TRBV6-1
CASIEGNNSPLHF
TGTGCCAGCATCGAGGGAAATAATTCACCCCTCCACTTT
>once|.|TRBJ2-5|TRBV11-2
CASSLRTLQETQYF
TGTGCCAGCAGCTTAAGGACCCTCCAAGAGACCCAGTACTTC
>.|TRBD2|TRBJ2-3|TRBV28
CASSFRGGRADTQYF
TGTGCCAGCAGTTTCCGGGGGGGGCGGGCAGATACGCAGTATTTT
>.|TRBD1|TRBJ2-5|TRBV7-9
CASSLTQGFLETQYF
TGTGCCAGCAGCCTTACACAGGGGTTCCTGGAGACCCAGTACTTC
>.|.|TRBJ1-5|TRBV19
CASSHSGGRSNQPQHF
TGTGCCAGTAGCCATTCGGGGGGGCGGAGCAATCAGCCCCAGCATTTT
>.|.|TRBJ2-1|TRBV9
CASSVAASSYNEQFF
TGTGCCAGCAGCGTAGCGGCCTCCTCCTACAATGAGCAGTTCTTC
>.|TRBD1|TRBJ1-2|TRBV5-5
CASSYGTGPIPLRGYTF
TGTGCCAGCAGCTACGGGACAGGTCCAATACCTCTCCGCGGCTACACCTTC
>.|.|TRBJ1-2|TRBV6-1
CASSSRTGERGYTF
TGTGCCAGCAGTTCCCGGACCGGCGAACGAGGCTACACCTTC
>.|.|TRBJ2-2|TRBV7-3
CASSFNAGNTGELFF
TGTGCCAGCAGCTTTAACGCAGGGAACACCGGGGAGCTGTTTTTT
>.|.|TRBJ2-5|TRBV7-8
CASSLAGPSQETQYF
TGTGCCAGCAGCTTAGCTGGACCGAGTCAAGAGACCCAGTACTTC
>.|.|TRBJ2-6|TRBV29-1
CSVDGQGYGANVLTF
TGCAGCGTTGACGGGCAGGGGTACGGGGCCAACGTCCTGACTTTC
>.|.|TRBJ1-1|TRBV27
CASSLDMRNTEAFF
TGTGCCAGCAGTTTAGACATGAGGAACACTGAAGCTTTCTTT
>.|TRBD1|TRBJ2-3|TRBV30
CAWREQGIGTDTQYF
TGTGCCTGGAGGGAACAGGGGATTGGCACAGATACGCAGTATTTT
>few|.|TRBJ1-2|TRBV7-9
CASSPILLVQNYGYTF
TGTGCCAGCAGCCCGATCCTATTAGTTCAAAACTATGGCTACACCTTC
>.|TRBD1|TRBJ1-1|TRBV11-2
CASSPTGTGAPYLPEAFF
TGTGCCAGCAGCCCGACCGGGACAGGGGCCCCCTATTTGCCTGAAGCTTTCTTT
>few|.|TRBJ1-2|TRBV6-1
CASSPGSVAGYTF
TGTGCCAGCAGTCCCGGTTCCGTAGCTGGCTACACCTTC
>.|TRBD1|TRBJ1-2|TRBV6-5
CASSQGAEYGYTF
TGTGCCAGCAGTCAGGGGGCGGAATATGGCTACACCTTC
>.|.|TRBJ1-2|TRBV4-1
CASSQGSLGYTF
TGCGCCAGCAGCCAGGGGAGTTTAGGCTACACCTTC